This is a list of T cell receptor beta chains from one sample in a study of blood T cell repertoires in COVID-19. Profiled with immunoSEQ multiplex PCR; TCRdb holds only in-frame clones, not every one. Here the sample spans some 160,000 clones, 80% being singletons. The sample was peripheral blood. These TCRs come from a man in his 70s with active or convalescent COVID-19. CDR3s include the opening cysteine and the closing phenylalanine or tryptophan. The D gene is left open where the match is weak. Where a row states a size, it is once, few, many or the class of an expanded clone; other rows omit it.

>TRBJ2-3|once|TRBV9|TRBD1
TGTGCCAGCAGCGTTGGAGGACAGGATAGCGATACGCAGTATTTT
CASSVGGQDSDTQYF
>TRBJ1-2|NA|TRBV27|NA
TGTGCCAGCAGTTCCGAAAACAGGGCCCGCTATGGCTACACCTTC
CASSSENRARYGYTF
>TRBJ2-3|few|TRBV5-5|TRBD2
TGTGCCAGCAGCCTCGGGGACTATTCCACAGATACGCAGTATTTT
CASSLGDYSTDTQYF
>TRBJ1-1|NA|TRBV4-1|TRBD1
TGCGCCAGCAGCCAGAAGGACAGGGCGGCTTTCTTT
CASSQKDRAAFF
>TRBJ2-1|NA|TRBV18|TRBD1
TGTGCCAGCTCACCTCCCGGACAGGGCCCTTTGTACAATGAGCAGTTCTTC
CASSPPGQGPLYNEQFF
>TRBJ2-1|NA|TRBV6-5|NA
TGTGCCAGCAGTTTAAGGAGCTCCTACAATGAGCAGTTCTTC
CASSLRSSYNEQFF
>TRBJ2-2|NA|TRBV5-1|TRBD1
TGCGCCAGCAGCTTGGACGGGCAGGGGGCATTCACCGGGGAGCTGTTTTTT
CASSLDGQGAFTGELFF
>TRBJ1-5|NA|TRBV15|NA
TGTGCCACCAGCACACAACAGGGATACGATCAGCCCCAGCATTTT
CATSTQQGYDQPQHF
>TRBJ1-1|NA|TRBV11-2|TRBD1
TGTGCCAGCAGCGCCGGGACAGGGGTTGGTGAAGCTTTCTTT
CASSAGTGVGEAFF
>TRBJ1-2|NA|TRBV15|TRBD1
TGTGCCACCAGCGGGGGACAGGGGGCAACTCCGATATATGGCTACACCTTC
CATSGGQGATPIYGYTF
>TRBJ2-7|NA|TRBV25-1|TRBD2
TGTGCCAGCAGTGATACGGGCGGACTAGTCTTCGAGCAGTACTTC
CASSDTGGLVFEQYF
>TRBJ2-5|NA|TRBV7-2|TRBD1
TGTGCCAGCAACTTAGACAGGGGGCGAGGGGAGACCCAGTACTTC
CASNLDRGRGETQYF
>TRBJ1-1|NA|TRBV3-1/TRBV3-2|NA
TGTGCCAGCAGCCAAGGGGGACTTTCGAACACTGAAGCTTTCTTT
CASSQGGLSNTEAFF
>TRBJ1-2|NA|TRBV30|NA
TGTGCCTGGGAGACAGCGCCTACTGGGGATGGCTACACCTTC
CAWETAPTGDGYTF
>TRBJ1-4|NA|TRBV18|TRBD1
TGTGCCAGCTCACCGGGGCGACAGGGTGGACCTAATGAAAAACTGTTTTTT
CASSPGRQGGPNEKLFF
>TRBJ2-6|NA|TRBV29-1|TRBD1
TGCAGCGCTGGGTACAGGGGCAGTGCTGGGGCCAACGTCCTGACTTTC
CSAGYRGSAGANVLTF
>TRBJ1-2|NA|TRBV6-2/TRBV6-3|NA
TGTGCCAGCAGTCTAGGAGTAAGAGAAGTCAATGGCTACACCTTC
CASSLGVREVNGYTF
>TRBJ1-2|NA|TRBV27|TRBD1
TGTGCCAGCCAACCGACAGGGGGCGACTTCTATGGCTACACCTTC
CASQPTGGDFYGYTF
>TRBJ1-5|NA|TRBV11-2|NA
TGTGCCAGCAGCCAGGGATTAAGTCAGCCCCAGCATTTT
CASSQGLSQPQHF